These T cell receptor beta chains were read from a single sample in a study of cytomegalovirus exposure and HLA in healthy donors. The table came from immunoSEQ multiplex PCR; TCRdb's copy has only in-frame clones and leaves some out. The data contain 120,000 or so clones, 76% of them singletons. Source material: PBMCs. The receptor set was obtained from a man under 40 in good health and CMV-seropositive. Each CDR3 is given with its conserved first and last residue. The D gene is left open where the match is weak. Clone size is not always given. Where it is, it says once, few, many or a class for expanded clones.

CDR3aa: CASSEYGQGGYEQYF; CDR3nt: TGTGCCAGCAGTGAATACGGACAGGGAGGATACGAGCAGTACTTC; v_gene: TRBV2; j_gene: TRBJ2-7; abundance: -; d_gene: TRBD1
CDR3aa: CASSPRTGRDQPQHF; CDR3nt: TGTGCTAGCAGCCCCCGGACAGGGAGGGATCAGCCCCAGCATTTT; v_gene: TRBV7-7; j_gene: TRBJ1-5; abundance: -; d_gene: TRBD1
CDR3aa: CASSPREGRDNEQFF; CDR3nt: TGTGCCAGCAGCCCCCGGGAGGGCAGAGACAATGAGCAGTTCTTC; v_gene: TRBV11-2; j_gene: TRBJ2-1; abundance: -; d_gene: TRBD2
CDR3aa: CASSLLRNYGYTF; CDR3nt: TGTGCCAGCAGTTTGCTAAGAAACTATGGCTACACCTTC; v_gene: TRBV28; j_gene: TRBJ1-2; abundance: -; d_gene: -
CDR3aa: CASSLYGGSAGELFF; CDR3nt: TGTGCCAGCAGTTTATACGGGGGGAGCGCCGGGGAGCTGTTTTTT; v_gene: TRBV28; j_gene: TRBJ2-2; abundance: -; d_gene: TRBD2
CDR3aa: CASSIMGQRNQPQHF; CDR3nt: TGTGCCAGTAGTATAATGGGACAGCGAAATCAGCCCCAGCATTTT; v_gene: TRBV19; j_gene: TRBJ1-5; abundance: -; d_gene: TRBD1
CDR3aa: CASSFWRISNNEQFF; CDR3nt: TGTGCCAGCAGTTTCTGGAGGATTTCTAATAATGAGCAGTTCTTC; v_gene: TRBV28; j_gene: TRBJ2-1; abundance: -; d_gene: -
CDR3aa: CASNPTENSYEQYF; CDR3nt: TGTGCCAGCAACCCGACAGAAAACTCCTACGAGCAGTACTTC; v_gene: TRBV7-9; j_gene: TRBJ2-7; abundance: -; d_gene: -
CDR3aa: CASSSFGGEQYF; CDR3nt: TGTGCCAGCAGCTCCTTTGGGGGGGAGCAGTACTTC; v_gene: TRBV7-2; j_gene: TRBJ2-7; abundance: -; d_gene: -
CDR3aa: CASRSLPAGDTQYF; CDR3nt: TGTGCCAGCAGATCTCTCCCGGCGGGAGATACGCAGTATTTT; v_gene: TRBV28; j_gene: TRBJ2-3; abundance: -; d_gene: -
CDR3aa: CASTPTGSYSGANVLTF; CDR3nt: TGTGCCAGTACACCGACAGGTTCCTACTCTGGGGCCAACGTCCTGACTTTC; v_gene: TRBV28; j_gene: TRBJ2-6; abundance: few; d_gene: -
CDR3aa: CASSVGGGRIDTQYF; CDR3nt: TGTGCCAGCAGCGTGGGAGGGGGAAGAATAGATACGCAGTATTTT; v_gene: TRBV9; j_gene: TRBJ2-3; abundance: few; d_gene: -
CDR3aa: CASSPLGQGGTEAFF; CDR3nt: TGTGCCAGCTCACCACTGGGACAGGGGGGCACTGAAGCTTTCTTT; v_gene: TRBV18; j_gene: TRBJ1-1; abundance: -; d_gene: TRBD1
CDR3aa: CAISESASGGYTDTQYF; CDR3nt: TGTGCCATCAGTGAGTCGGCTAGCGGGGGGTACACAGATACGCAGTATTTT; v_gene: TRBV10-3; j_gene: TRBJ2-3; abundance: -; d_gene: TRBD2
CDR3aa: CASQKQGVATNEKLFF; CDR3nt: TGTGCCAGCCAAAAACAGGGGGTTGCAACTAATGAAAAACTGTTTTTT; v_gene: TRBV19; j_gene: TRBJ1-4; abundance: -; d_gene: TRBD1
CDR3aa: CASSISPRGGTEAFF; CDR3nt: TGTGCCAGTAGTATAAGCCCCCGGGGGGGCACTGAAGCTTTCTTT; v_gene: TRBV19; j_gene: TRBJ1-1; abundance: few; d_gene: -
CDR3aa: CASSRGGPYTGELFF; CDR3nt: TGTGCCAGCAGCCGCGGGGGGCCATACACCGGGGAGCTGTTTTTT; v_gene: TRBV7-9; j_gene: TRBJ2-2; abundance: -; d_gene: TRBD2
CDR3aa: CASRPRGVSNQPQHF; CDR3nt: TGTGCCAGCAGACCGCGGGGGGTGAGCAATCAGCCCCAGCATTTT; v_gene: TRBV28; j_gene: TRBJ1-5; abundance: once; d_gene: -
CDR3aa: CAWSGDGGQRTTNEKLFF; CDR3nt: TGTGCCTGGAGCGGGGATGGTGGGCAAAGGACGACTAATGAAAAACTGTTTTTT; v_gene: TRBV30; j_gene: TRBJ1-4; abundance: -; d_gene: -
CDR3aa: CASSQVYSTSSYEQYF; CDR3nt: TGTGCCAGCAGCCAAGTGTACAGTACTAGCTCCTACGAGCAGTACTTC; v_gene: TRBV14; j_gene: TRBJ2-7; abundance: few; d_gene: -
CDR3aa: CASSNRGDNQPQHF; CDR3nt: TGTGCCAGCAGTAACAGGGGTGACAATCAGCCCCAGCATTTT; v_gene: TRBV6-6; j_gene: TRBJ1-5; abundance: once; d_gene: TRBD1
CDR3aa: CASSYGHVDYGYTF; CDR3nt: TGTGCCAGTAGCTATGGACACGTAGACTATGGCTACACCTTC; v_gene: TRBV19; j_gene: TRBJ1-2; abundance: few; d_gene: -
CDR3aa: CATSRDRGGTEAFF; CDR3nt: TGTGCCACCAGCAGAGATCGGGGGGGAACTGAAGCTTTCTTT; v_gene: TRBV15; j_gene: TRBJ1-1; abundance: few; d_gene: -
CDR3aa: CASSLEVAGGLNNEQFF; CDR3nt: TGTGCCAGCAGCTTAGAAGTAGCGGGGGGGCTAAACAATGAGCAGTTCTTC; v_gene: TRBV7-2; j_gene: TRBJ2-1; abundance: few; d_gene: TRBD2
CDR3aa: CASSERQGNTEAFF; CDR3nt: TGTGCCAGCAGTGAGCGGCAGGGTAACACTGAAGCTTTCTTT; v_gene: TRBV10-1; j_gene: TRBJ1-1; abundance: -; d_gene: -
CDR3aa: CASSYFPDPETQYF; CDR3nt: TGTGCCAGCAGTTACTTCCCAGATCCGGAGACCCAGTACTTC; v_gene: TRBV6-5; j_gene: TRBJ2-5; abundance: -; d_gene: -
CDR3aa: CSVEVRQVPTGNTIYF; CDR3nt: TGCAGCGTTGAAGTTCGACAGGTCCCCACGGGAAACACCATATATTTT; v_gene: TRBV29-1; j_gene: TRBJ1-3; abundance: -; d_gene: -
CDR3aa: CASSLVAGLPHTEAFF; CDR3nt: TGTGCCAGCAGTTTGGTGGCAGGCCTGCCCCACACTGAAGCTTTCTTT; v_gene: TRBV28; j_gene: TRBJ1-1; abundance: -; d_gene: -
CDR3aa: CAWSVTVAREQFF; CDR3nt: TGTGCCTGGAGTGTAACGGTAGCTCGTGAGCAGTTCTTC; v_gene: TRBV30; j_gene: TRBJ2-1; abundance: few; d_gene: -
CDR3aa: CASSSGTGDGYTF; CDR3nt: TGTGCCAGCAGCTCCGGGACAGGGGATGGCTACACCTTC; v_gene: TRBV27; j_gene: TRBJ1-2; abundance: -; d_gene: TRBD1
CDR3aa: CASQRDRPGPQHF; CDR3nt: TGTGCCAGCCAACGGGACAGGCCGGGGCCCCAGCATTTT; v_gene: TRBV21-1; j_gene: TRBJ1-5; abundance: -; d_gene: -
CDR3aa: CASRHSGGAGTGELFF; CDR3nt: TGTGCCAGCAGACACTCAGGGGGCGCGGGCACCGGGGAGCTGTTTTTT; v_gene: TRBV27; j_gene: TRBJ2-2; abundance: -; d_gene: TRBD1
CDR3aa: CASSFAPGTPFFSYEQYF; CDR3nt: TGTGCCAGCAGCTTCGCCCCCGGGACTCCTTTTTTCTCCTACGAGCAGTACTTC; v_gene: TRBV7-2; j_gene: TRBJ2-7; abundance: -; d_gene: -
CDR3aa: CASSQGRGLDTGELFF; CDR3nt: TGCGCCAGCAGCCAAGGGAGGGGGCTCGACACCGGGGAGCTGTTTTTT; v_gene: TRBV4-1; j_gene: TRBJ2-2; abundance: -; d_gene: -
CDR3aa: CASSEGLAGSGELFF; CDR3nt: TGTGCCAGCAGCGAGGGACTAGCGGGGTCCGGGGAGCTGTTTTTT; v_gene: TRBV5-4; j_gene: TRBJ2-2; abundance: -; d_gene: TRBD2
CDR3aa: CATRSARGRNEQYF; CDR3nt: TGTGCCACCAGATCAGCCAGGGGGCGAAACGAGCAGTACTTC; v_gene: TRBV15; j_gene: TRBJ2-7; abundance: -; d_gene: TRBD1
CDR3aa: CASSFTGIDYGYTF; CDR3nt: TGCGCCAGCAGTTTCACAGGGATTGACTATGGCTACACCTTC; v_gene: TRBV5-1; j_gene: TRBJ1-2; abundance: -; d_gene: -
CDR3aa: CASSFGTGFTGELFF; CDR3nt: TGCGCCAGCAGCTTCGGGACAGGGTTCACCGGGGAGCTGTTTTTT; v_gene: TRBV5-1; j_gene: TRBJ2-2; abundance: -; d_gene: TRBD1
CDR3aa: CASSPVPGQGDEQYF; CDR3nt: TGTGCCAGCAGCCCAGTACCGGGACAGGGTGACGAGCAGTACTTC; v_gene: TRBV7-9; j_gene: TRBJ2-7; abundance: -; d_gene: TRBD1
CDR3aa: CASSPGWAGQPQHF; CDR3nt: TGTGCCAGCAGTCCGGGGTGGGCCGGTCAGCCCCAGCATTTT; v_gene: TRBV28; j_gene: TRBJ1-5; abundance: few; d_gene: -
CDR3aa: CAISESITGTRKGTDTQYF; CDR3nt: TGTGCCATCAGTGAGTCCATCACCGGGACACGCAAAGGCACAGATACGCAGTATTTT; v_gene: TRBV10-3; j_gene: TRBJ2-3; abundance: -; d_gene: -
CDR3aa: CASSSQGGDTEAFF; CDR3nt: TGTGCCAGTAGCTCACAGGGTGGGGACACTGAAGCTTTCTTT; v_gene: TRBV19; j_gene: TRBJ1-1; abundance: -; d_gene: -